These 28 T cell receptor beta chains were all obtained from the same sample, sequenced in a study of OX40 agonist ivuxolimab in advanced cancers. TCRdb's copy holds only in-frame clones and misses some; the assay was immunoSEQ multiplex PCR. The sample yields 53,000 or so clones, about four fifths seen once. Source: CD4+ or CD8+ T cells sorted from blood, taken in a trial of the OX40 agonist ivuxolimab. The origin of the receptors is an adult with an advanced solid tumor such as melanoma, head and neck, liver or kidney cancer.

The chain joins TRBV11-2 to TRBJ2-7, with 8 bases lining up with TRBD2. Germline V gene lookup returns CDR1 SGHAT and CDR2 FQNNGV. This CDR3 spans 15 amino acids. V shed 5 bases, J shed 5 bases, and the junction held 11 bases outside the gene matches. The CDR3 is CASSLTSVVVNEQYF. The CDR3 DNA is TGTGCCAGCAGCCTGACTAGCGTTGTAGTCAACGAGCAGTACTTC.

V gene TRBV5-4 combines with J gene TRBJ1-2, with D perhaps matching TRBD1 (5 bases). Germline CDR1 SGHNT, CDR2 YYREEE (reference sequence). Trimming left V 0 bases short and J 6 bases short, with 15 bases between. This CDR3 is 15 amino acids long. The CDR3 region has the DNA TGTGCCAGCAGCTTGGGTGGGCCATGGGGGGATGGCTACACCTTC. It encodes CASSLGGPWGDGYTF. The complete variable domain, with remaining parts taken from reference TRBV5-4 and TRBJ1-2, reads ETGVTQSPTHLIKTRGQQVTLRCSSQSGHNTVSWYQQALGQGPQFIFQYYREEENGRGNFPPRFSGLQFPNYSSELNVNALELDDSALYLCASSLGGPWGDGYTFGSGTRLTVV.

The chain employs TRBV5-8 and TRBJ2-3; TRBD2 matches 8 bases. This CDR3 contains 17 residues. The germline V gene encodes CDR1 SGHTS and CDR2 YDEGEE. With V trimmed by 4 bases and J by 5 bases, 15 bases remained unmatched. The CDR3 loop is CASSPANRGGVRDTQYF. The CDR3, as DNA: TGTGCCAGCAGCCCGGCCAATCGGGGGGGAGTGAGAGATACGCAGTATTTT.

The chain is built from TRBV7-2 and TRBJ1-3, with D possibly TRBD1 on 6 matching bases. The CDR3 covers 14 residues. CDR1 is SGHTA, CDR2 FQGNSA, per germline. Trimming pared 6 bases from V and 4 bases from J, leaving 13 bases between. Written as DNA, the CDR3 is TGTGCCAGCAGTACAGGGCTCCTAGGAAACACCATATATTTT. It translates to CASSTGLLGNTIYF.

The count of this clone is one. The V and J genes are TRBV19 and TRBJ2-7, with a tentative D call TRBD1 (6 bases). This CDR3 has 14 residues. Germline lookup yields CDR1 LNHDA and CDR2 SQIVND (reference sequence). V was clipped by 8 bases and J by 6 bases, with 20 bases between them. The CDR3 protein is CASALTGPESEQYF. Here the CDR3 DNA reads TGTGCCAGTGCCCTAACAGGGCCTGAAAGCGAGCAGTACTTC.

CDR3 sequence (DNA): TGTGCCAGTACCATGTGGCAGAATCTCGGCTACACCTTC. Its translation: CASTMWQNLGYTF. The chain joins TRBV19 to TRBJ1-2, with D unclear. Germline V gives CDR1 LNHDA, CDR2 SQIVND (reference sequence). There are 13 residues in the CDR3. V was trimmed by 7 bases and J by 8 bases, leaving 17 bases between them. The full variable domain, with the rest looked up from reference TRBV19 and TRBJ1-2, is DGGITQSPKYLFRKEGQNVTLSCEQNLNHDAMYWYRQDPGQGLRLIYYSQIVNDFQKGDIAEGYSVSREKKESFPLTVTSAQKNPTAFYLCASTMWQNLGYTFGSGTRLTVV.

Only a few counts were recorded for this clone. The V call is TRBV7-6, the J call TRBJ1-1; 8 bases map to TRBD1. Germline trimming cut 0 bases from V and 6 bases from J; bases unmatched to any gene: 6. The CDR3 is made up of 15 amino acids. The germline CDR1 and CDR2 sequences are SGHVS and FNYEAQ. The CDR3 DNA sequence: TGTGCCAGCAGCTTAGCAGTGACAGGGGAGGCTGAAGCTTTCTTT. This translates into CASSLAVTGEAEAFF.

The chain links TRBV20-1 to TRBJ1-1, with no clear D. Germline V CDR1 and CDR2: DFQATT, SNEGSKA (reference sequence). V lost 1 base and J 8 bases, leaving 2 bases between the germline ends. The CDR3 loop spans 9 amino acids. The chain's CDR3 is CSARVEAFF. As DNA, the CDR3 is TGCAGTGCTAGAGTAGAAGCTTTCTTT.

The chain couples TRBV5-1 to TRBJ2-3; D gene unclear. Trimming took off 0 bases at V and 2 bases at J, with 13 bases between the two ends. This CDR3 contains 16 residues. Germline lookup yields CDR1 SGHRS and CDR2 YFSETQ. CDR3 nucleotide sequence: TGCGCCAGCAGCTTGGTTACTAACTTATTCACAGATACGCAGTATTTT. Translation gives CASSLVTNLFTDTQYF.

In its sample, this clone was seen once. The chain carries TRBV21-1 and TRBJ2-2; the D call TRBD2 from the table was never checked on the DNA. TRBV21-1 has pseudogene status. The CDR3 has 15 amino acids. The CDR3: CASSKPDYHTGELFF. The CDR3 DNA reads TGTGCCAGCAGCAAACCGGACTATCACACCGGGGAGCTGTTTTTT.

This rearrangement joins TRBV2 to TRBJ1-4; D is ambiguous. The CDR3 runs to 16 residues. Looked up from germline, CDR1 is SNHLY and CDR2 is FYNNEI. V was clipped by 3 bases and J by 2 bases, with 13 bases between them. This chain's CDR3 is CASSDPLTVTNEKLFF. The CDR3 DNA sequence: TGTGCCAGCAGTGACCCCCTGACCGTCACTAATGAAAAACTGTTTTTT. The variable domain in full, with the rest retrieved from reference TRBV2 and TRBJ1-4, is EPEVTQTPSHQVTQMGQEVILRCVPISNHLYFYWYRQILGQKVEFLVSFYNNEISEKSEIFDDQFSVERPDGSNFTLKIRSTKLEDSAMYFCASSDPLTVTNEKLFFGSGTQLSVL.

This sequence joins TRBV18 and TRBJ1-5; the D is unclear. CDR1 is KGHSH, CDR2 LQKENI, per germline. This CDR3 region has 14 residues. V was shortened by 2 bases and J by 2 bases, with 7 bases between the two germline ends. The CDR3 sequence: CASSPISGNQPQHF. For the CDR3, the DNA is TGTGCCAGCTCACCAATCTCTGGCAATCAGCCCCAGCATTTT. The full variable domain, in which reference TRBV18 and TRBJ1-5 provide the parts outside the CDR3, is NAGVMQNPRHLVRRRGQEARLRCSPMKGHSHVYWYRQLPEEGLKFMVYLQKENIIDESGMPKERFSAEFPKEGPSILRIQQVVRGDSAAYFCASSPISGNQPQHFGDGTRLSIL.

This clone was seen a few times. The gene calls are TRBV19 and TRBJ1-1; 7 nucleotides line up with TRBD1. V lost 2 bases, J lost 5 bases, and 8 bases stayed unmatched. This CDR3 contains 15 residues. The V gene's germline CDR1 is LNHDA and CDR2 SQIVND (reference sequence). This CDR3 reads CASSINGGGGTEAFF. CDR3 nucleotides: TGTGCCAGTAGTATAAACGGAGGGGGCGGAACTGAAGCTTTCTTT.

In this sample, this clone turned up a few times. The chain links TRBV19 to TRBJ1-5, with D unclear. CDR3 length: 13 amino acids. Germline V gives CDR1 LNHDA, CDR2 SQIVND (reference sequence). Trimming pared 4 bases from V and 7 bases from J, leaving 11 bases between. CDR3 loop: CASSTGERQPQHF. The CDR3 region has the DNA TGTGCCAGTAGTACCGGTGAGAGGCAGCCCCAGCATTTT.

The chain has TRBV9 and TRBJ1-2, with D tentatively TRBD1 (5 bases). V dropped 3 bases and J dropped 0 bases, with 12 bases sitting between them. Germline V lookup: CDR1 SGDLS, CDR2 YYNGEE. The length of the CDR3 is 15 residues. CDR3 in DNA: TGTGCCAGCAGCGCCGAAGGGGCCACTAACTATGGCTACACCTTC. Its protein product is CASSAEGATNYGYTF. Combining the CDR3 with reference TRBV9 and TRBJ1-2 gives the whole variable domain DSGVTQTPKHLITATGQRVTLRCSPRSGDLSVYWYQQSLDQGLQFLIQYYNGEERAKGNILERFSAQQFPDLHSELNLSSLELGDSALYFCASSAEGATNYGYTFGSGTRLTVV.

This clone was detected only once. CDR3 loop: CSVELMRADSTDTQYF. CDR3 DNA: TGCAGCGTTGAGCTAATGAGAGCGGATAGCACAGATACGCAGTATTTT. This chain joins TRBV29-1 and TRBJ2-3; D possibly corresponds to TRBD2 (5 bases). CDR1 is SQVTM and CDR2 is ANQGSEA in the germline V gene. CDR3 length: 16 residues. Trimming left V 3 bases short and J 0 bases short, with 16 bases between.

The table lists this clone with a few counts. This chain joins TRBV19 and TRBJ1-5, with D unclear. This CDR3 has 14 residues. V was clipped by 4 bases and J by 6 bases, with 13 bases between them. Germline V gene sequence: CDR1 LNHDA, CDR2 SQIVND (reference sequence). The chain's CDR3 is CASSTTAAGQPQHF. The CDR3 DNA reads TGTGCCAGTAGTACTACAGCCGCAGGTCAGCCCCAGCATTTT.

This clone was observed once. The chain links TRBV6-6 to TRBJ1-2; 7 bases map to TRBD1. CDR1 and CDR2 from the germline V gene are MNHNY and SVGAGI (reference sequence). After removal of 5 bases from V and 3 bases from J, the junction contained 3 bases not matched to a gene. The CDR3 runs 13 residues. CDR3 DNA: TGTGCCAGCAGTCCTACAGGGGACTATGGCTACACCTTC. Residues: CASSPTGDYGYTF.

The rearrangement uses TRBV7-2 and TRBJ2-1; 12 bases align to TRBD2. Germline V gene sequence: CDR1 SGHTA, CDR2 FQGNSA. The CDR3 totals 15 residues. The V gene end was trimmed by 5 bases and the J gene end by 6 bases; junction bases not matched to a gene: 5. For the CDR3, the DNA is TGTGCCAGCAGCCCTGCGGGACTAGCGGGCAATGAGCAGTTCTTC. Its translation: CASSPAGLAGNEQFF.

The chain uses TRBV19 and TRBJ1-2; 12 nucleotides match TRBD1. The ends lost 3 bases at V and 8 bases at J; junction bases unmatched: 10. The CDR3 is 16 amino acids. CDR1 is LNHDA, CDR2 SQIVND, per germline (reference sequence). The CDR3 sequence is CASSIGTGGEIRGYTF. DNA for the CDR3: TGTGCCAGTAGTATTGGGACAGGGGGCGAAATTCGGGGCTACACCTTC.

This clone was observed a single time. The genes are TRBV18 and TRBJ2-7; D is possibly TRBD1 or TRBD2 (5 bases each). The CDR3 sequence is 15 residues long. V lost 6 bases and J lost 0, with 15 bases in between. Germline loops: CDR1 KGHSH, CDR2 LQKENI. The CDR3 protein is CASSPGTQSSYEQYF. CDR3 sequence (DNA): TGTGCCAGCTCGCCCGGGACCCAGAGCTCCTACGAGCAGTACTTC.

This clone was observed a few times. The V and J genes are TRBV5-1 and TRBJ2-5; 10 bases align to TRBD2. The J segment lost 3 bases and the V segment lost 3 bases, leaving 5 bases of the junction unmatched. The CDR3 totals 15 residues. Germline V gene data show CDR1 as SGHRS and CDR2 as YFSETQ. CDR3 sequence: CASSSALAGEETQYF. The CDR3 region has the DNA TGCGCCAGCAGCTCCGCCCTAGCGGGGGAAGAGACCCAGTACTTC.

The chain is built from TRBV6-5 and TRBJ1-5; D remains ambiguous. The CDR3 has 15 residues. The germline V gene encodes CDR1 MNHEY and CDR2 SVGAGI. Trimming left V 0 bases short and J 2 bases short, with 8 bases between. As DNA, the CDR3 is TGTGCCAGCAGTTACTCGCGGAGGGGCAATCAGCCCCAGCATTTT. As protein: CASSYSRRGNQPQHF.

In its sample, this clone was seen once. The chain has TRBV7-2 and TRBJ2-7; no firm D call. The ends were cut back, 1 base at V and 4 bases at J, with 11 bases in the middle. The CDR3 consists of 14 residues. Per germline, CDR1 SGHTA and CDR2 FQGNSA. CDR3 sequence (DNA): TGTGCCAGCAGCTTAGGGCAGACTCCTTACGAGCAGTACTTC. This sequence encodes CASSLGQTPYEQYF.

This rearrangement joins TRBV5-4 to TRBJ1-1; no firm D call. This CDR3 is built from 14 residues. The ends were cut back, 2 bases at V and 1 base at J, with 9 bases in the middle. Germline V gene data show CDR1 as SGHNT and CDR2 as YYREEE (reference sequence). CDR3 sequence reads: CASSFKAANTEAFF. The DNA for the CDR3 is TGTGCCAGCAGCTTCAAGGCGGCGAACACTGAAGCTTTCTTT.

The chain uses TRBV5-6 and TRBJ1-1; D might be TRBD1 (6 bases). The CDR3 spans 14 residues. V was pared by 1 base and J by 2 bases, with 9 bases between. From germline, CDR1 is SGHDT and CDR2 YYEEEE. CDR3 protein: CASSLPGVNTEAFF. In nucleotides, the CDR3 is TGTGCCAGCAGCTTGCCAGGGGTTAACACTGAAGCTTTCTTT.

The V call is TRBV9, the J call TRBJ1-2; D not certain. Per germline, CDR1 SGDLS and CDR2 YYNGEE. The CDR3 length is 13 residues. With 1 base removed from V and 6 bases from J, the gap between germline ends came to 10 bases. The CDR3 loop is CASSVSGRDGYTF. CDR3 in DNA: TGTGCCAGCAGCGTATCGGGGAGAGATGGCTACACCTTC.

The chain is built from TRBV6-5 and TRBJ1-2; no reliable D call. There are 13 residues in the CDR3. The germline gives CDR1 MNHEY, CDR2 SVGAGI. With 6 bases removed from V and 4 bases from J, the gap between germline ends came to 12 bases. CDR3 region: CASRPQAFYGYTF. CDR3 nucleotide sequence: TGTGCCAGCAGGCCGCAGGCATTCTATGGCTACACCTTC.